This TCR beta chain is drawn from a study of T cell responses to AZD1222 COVID-19 vaccine. Only in-frame clones appear in the TCRdb table, and some are missing; sequencing was by immunoSEQ multiplex PCR. This table holds roughly 120,000 clones, about 90% found once. General study findings and limits: The span of vaccine-associated CD4 TCRs extended across spike, with dominance at 160-218 and 743-854. The donor group comprised mostly white British people and more females; the analysis possibly underestimated clonal diversity. Seropositivity was recorded at baseline in only 6 or 7 AZD1222 recipients. Following two doses of AZD1222, Spike-specific TCR breadth and depth rose.

With respect to this clone: The antigen is not known.

This CDR3 has 15 residues. The ends lost 6 bases at V and 5 bases at J; junction bases unmatched: 13. CDR1 SQVTM and CDR2 ANQGSEA come from the germline V gene. The rearrangement uses TRBV29-1 and TRBJ2-3, with 8 bases lining up with TRBD2. This TCR was sampled from an adult who received the AZD1222 COVID-19 vaccine. Source: peripheral blood, taken 28 days after the second AZD1222 dose. DNA of the CDR3: TGCAGCGTCCCGCGGCGGGGGGAGACCCAAGATACGCAGTATTTT. Translation gives CSVPRRGETQDTQYF.